The entry below describes one TCR beta chain. Generated by immunoSEQ multiplex PCR, the TCRdb table keeps only in-frame clones and is missing some. The table records some 300,000 clones, around 85% of them present only once. These data come from a study of blood T cell repertoires in COVID-19. This CDR3 comprises 14 residues. The germline V gene encodes CDR1 ENHRY and CDR2 SYGVKD. V was clipped by 7 bases and J by 4 bases; unmatched bases: 7. This sequence joins TRBV10-3 and TRBJ2-3; TRBD2 matches 8 bases. This TCR came from a woman between 45 and 60 years old with active or convalescent COVID-19. Sample: peripheral blood. The CDR3 loop is CAINREGRADTQYF. CDR3 in DNA: TGTGCCATCAATCGGGAGGGCCGCGCAGATACGCAGTATTTT.